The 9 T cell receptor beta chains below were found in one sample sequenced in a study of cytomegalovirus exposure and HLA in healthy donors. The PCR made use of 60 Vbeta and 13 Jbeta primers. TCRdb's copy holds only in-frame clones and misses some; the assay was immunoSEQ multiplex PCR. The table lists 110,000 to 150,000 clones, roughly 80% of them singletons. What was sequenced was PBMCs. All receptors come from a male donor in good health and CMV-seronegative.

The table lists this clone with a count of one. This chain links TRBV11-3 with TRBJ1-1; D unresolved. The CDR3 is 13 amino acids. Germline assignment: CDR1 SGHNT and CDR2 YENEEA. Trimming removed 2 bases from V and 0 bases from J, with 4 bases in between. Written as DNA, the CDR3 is TGTGCCAGCAGCTTACGAGTGAACACTGAAGCTTTCTTT. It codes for CASSLRVNTEAFF.

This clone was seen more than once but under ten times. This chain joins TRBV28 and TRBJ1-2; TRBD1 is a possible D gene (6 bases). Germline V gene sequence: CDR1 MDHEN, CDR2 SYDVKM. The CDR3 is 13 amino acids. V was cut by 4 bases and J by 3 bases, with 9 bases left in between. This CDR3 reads CASSSGAHYGYTF. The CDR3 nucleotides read TGTGCCAGCAGTTCAGGGGCCCACTATGGCTACACCTTC.

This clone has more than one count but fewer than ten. CDR3 amino acids: CATSPRTGNTEAFF. CDR3 nucleotides: TGTGCCACCAGCCCCCGGACTGGGAACACTGAAGCTTTCTTT. The V gene is TRBV15, the J gene TRBJ1-1; no reliable D call. Deletions cut 5 bases from V and 1 base from J, with 11 bases between. The CDR3 contains 14 residues. The germline V gene encodes CDR1 LNHNV and CDR2 YYDKDF (reference sequence).

CDR3 in DNA: TGTGCCAGCAGCTTGGGACAGGTCCATTCACCCCTCCACTTT. It codes for CASSLGQVHSPLHF. This sequence joins TRBV7-9 and TRBJ1-6; 8 bases map to TRBD1. V was clipped by 3 bases and J by 8 bases; unmatched bases: 3. The CDR3 covers 14 residues. CDR1 SEHNR and CDR2 FQNEAQ come from the germline V gene (reference sequence).

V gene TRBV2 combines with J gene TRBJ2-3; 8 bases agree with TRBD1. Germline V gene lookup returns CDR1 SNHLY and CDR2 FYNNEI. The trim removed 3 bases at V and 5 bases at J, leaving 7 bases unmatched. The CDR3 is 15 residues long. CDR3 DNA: TGTGCCAGCAGTGACAGGGGGCGAAGATTAGATACGCAGTATTTT. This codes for CASSDRGRRLDTQYF.

DNA of the CDR3: TGTGCCAGCAGCTTAGGCCGCTCGGGAGCGGGAGATACGCAGTATTTT. This sequence encodes CASSLGRSGAGDTQYF. This rearrangement joins TRBV7-9 to TRBJ2-3; a weak D match, TRBD2 (6 bases). This CDR3 region has 16 residues. V was cut by 1 base and J by 5 bases, with 16 bases left in between. Germline V gene sequence: CDR1 SEHNR, CDR2 FQNEAQ (reference sequence).

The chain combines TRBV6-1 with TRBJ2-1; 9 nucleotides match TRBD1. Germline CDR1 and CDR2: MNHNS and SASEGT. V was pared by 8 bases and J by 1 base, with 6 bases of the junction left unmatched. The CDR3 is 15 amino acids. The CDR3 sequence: CASSVGTGSYNEQFF. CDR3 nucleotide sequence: TGTGCCAGCTCAGTCGGGACAGGGTCCTACAATGAGCAGTTCTTC.

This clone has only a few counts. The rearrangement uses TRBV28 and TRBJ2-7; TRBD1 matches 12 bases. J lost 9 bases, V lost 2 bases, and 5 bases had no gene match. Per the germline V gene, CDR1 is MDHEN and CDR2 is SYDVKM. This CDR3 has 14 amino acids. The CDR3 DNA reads TGTGCCAGCAGTTTAACCGGGACAGGGGGCGTGCAGTACTTC. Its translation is CASSLTGTGGVQYF.

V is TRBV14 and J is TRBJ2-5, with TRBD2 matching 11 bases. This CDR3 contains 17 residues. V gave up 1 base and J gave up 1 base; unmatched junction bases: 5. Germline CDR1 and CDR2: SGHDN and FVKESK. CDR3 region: CASSQVWLAGGQETQYF. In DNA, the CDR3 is TGTGCCAGCAGCCAAGTTTGGCTAGCGGGGGGCCAAGAGACCCAGTACTTC. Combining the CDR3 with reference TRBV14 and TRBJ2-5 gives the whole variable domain EAGVTQFPSHSVIEKGQTVTLRCDPISGHDNLYWYRRVMGKEIKFLLHFVKESKQDESGMPNNRFLAERTGGTYSTLKVQPAELEDSGVYFCASSQVWLAGGQETQYFGPGTRLLVL.